Below are 25 T cell receptor beta chains sequenced from a single sample in a study of cytomegalovirus exposure and HLA in healthy donors. Primers included in the PCR were 60 Vbeta and 13 Jbeta primers. Here immunoSEQ multiplex PCR was the method, and the copy in TCRdb shows in-frame clones only, minus some. The data hold roughly 190,000 clones, with approximately 77% observed a single time. The sample taken for sequencing was PBMCs. The receptors here all came from a man aged 35 to 55 in good health and CMV-seropositive.

The chain uses TRBV6-5 and TRBJ2-1; 12 bases line up with TRBD2. Per germline, CDR1 MNHEY and CDR2 SVGAGI. V lost 4 bases, J lost 7 bases, and 8 bases stayed unmatched. The CDR3 length is 16 residues. The CDR3 DNA reads TGTGCCAGCAGTTTTCTAGCGGGGGGGCCGGGGAATGAGCAGTTCTTC. It yields the protein CASSFLAGGPGNEQFF.

The gene calls are TRBV7-2 and TRBJ2-5; 7 nucleotides align to TRBD2. Germline CDR1 is SGHTA and CDR2 is FQGNSA. Unmatched junction bases numbered 8, after V lost 2 bases and J lost 5 bases. The CDR3 is 15 amino acids. The CDR3 sequence is CASSLLGGRRETQYF. CDR3 coding DNA: TGTGCCAGCAGCTTACTCGGCGGGAGACGGGAGACCCAGTACTTC.

The V and J genes are TRBV5-4 and TRBJ2-1, with D hard to call. CDR1 is SGHNT and CDR2 is YYREEE in the germline V gene (reference sequence). V was clipped by 5 bases and J by 6 bases, with 12 bases between them. The CDR3 covers 13 residues. In DNA, the CDR3 is TGTGCCAGCAGAGCGACCTTCGGCAATGAGCAGTTCTTC. Translated: CASRATFGNEQFF.

CDR3 bases: TGCGCCAGCAGCCAAGAGCGGGACGGTCCCCCAGGGGAGCAGTACTTC. Translation: CASSQERDGPPGEQYF. The V gene is TRBV4-3, the J gene TRBJ2-7; possibly TRBD2 for D (6 bases). The CDR3 loop spans 16 amino acids. Trimming shortened V by 0 bases and J by 7 bases, and 19 bases separated the two germline ends. Per the germline V gene, CDR1 is LGHNA and CDR2 is YSLEER.

A few counts support this clone. The CDR3 sequence is CASSQVTGSSYNEQFF. DNA for the CDR3: TGCGCCAGCAGCCAAGTTACAGGGTCGTCCTACAATGAGCAGTTCTTC. The rearrangement uses TRBV4-1 and TRBJ2-1, with a possible D match to TRBD1 (6 bases). The germline gives CDR1 MGHRA, CDR2 YSYEKL. The germline V and J ends were trimmed by 1 base and 1 base, with 11 bases remaining between them. This CDR3 is built from 16 residues.

The chain joins TRBV5-1 to TRBJ2-3; 10 bases fit TRBD1. The V segment lost 4 bases and the J segment 5 bases; nucleotides outside the gene matches: 4. The CDR3 runs 14 residues. Per germline, CDR1 SGHRS and CDR2 YFSETQ. In nucleotides, the CDR3 is TGCGCCAGCAGCCCCGGACAGGGGGTAGATACGCAGTATTTT. Translated, it gives CASSPGQGVDTQYF.

J is TRBJ2-3 and V is TRBV9; D is unclear. The germline gives CDR1 SGDLS, CDR2 YYNGEE. The CDR3 consists of 15 residues. Between the trimmed V and J ends, which lost 2 bases and 0 bases, there was a span of 10 bases. The CDR3 nucleotides are TGTGCCAGCAGCGTCTACTATGCTAGCACAGATACGCAGTATTTT. This translates into CASSVYYASTDTQYF.

The chain is built from TRBV9 and TRBJ1-5; D is uncertain. Between the trimmed V and J ends, which lost 1 base and 6 bases, there was a span of 11 bases. CDR3 length: 14 residues. Germline CDR1 reads SGDLS; CDR2 reads YYNGEE. DNA of the CDR3: TGTGCCAGCAGCGTAACTCCGACTGGTCAGCCCCAGCATTTT. It yields the protein CASSVTPTGQPQHF. The variable domain in full, with the rest retrieved from reference TRBV9 and TRBJ1-5, is DSGVTQTPKHLITATGQRVTLRCSPRSGDLSVYWYQQSLDQGLQFLIQYYNGEERAKGNILERFSAQQFPDLHSELNLSSLELGDSALYFCASSVTPTGQPQHFGDGTRLSIL.

The rearrangement links TRBV7-9 to TRBJ1-5, with 9 bases that match TRBD1. V was clipped by 5 bases and J by 5 bases; unmatched bases: 10. The CDR3 consists of 16 residues. In germline, CDR1 is SEHNR, CDR2 FQNEAQ (reference sequence). The CDR3 reads CASSLGRTGDDQPQHF. DNA of the CDR3: TGTGCCAGCAGCCTTGGGAGGACAGGGGACGATCAGCCCCAGCATTTT.

This chain uses TRBV27 with TRBJ2-1; D gene unclear. CDR3 length: 14 residues. CDR1 and CDR2 from the germline V gene are MNHEY and SMNVEV (reference sequence). V was trimmed by 1 base and J by 5 bases, leaving 9 bases between them. CDR3 protein: CASSLLSGNNEQFF. The CDR3 nucleotides are TGTGCCAGCAGTTTATTATCGGGTAACAATGAGCAGTTCTTC.

The chain employs TRBV6-5 and TRBJ2-1, with TRBD2 matching over 8 bases. The CDR3 consists of 15 residues. The ends lost 10 bases at V and 8 bases at J; junction bases unmatched: 16. The germline CDR1 and CDR2 sequences are MNHEY and SVGAGI. The CDR3 bases are TGTGCCACACAACCCCTGAGCGGGAGTTGGGATGAGCAGTTCTTC. Its translation: CATQPLSGSWDEQFF.

The chain recombines TRBV6-5 with TRBJ1-2; D perhaps matches TRBD1 (6 bases). CDR1 is MNHEY and CDR2 is SVGAGI in the germline V gene. This CDR3 is built from 14 residues. V shed 4 bases and J shed 8 bases, with 17 bases lying between them. CDR3 DNA sequence: TGTGCCAGCAGTTTCCGAGGGGGGGCGGACGGCTACACCTTC. This codes for CASSFRGGADGYTF.

This clone appeared a single time. The chain recombines TRBV5-1 with TRBJ2-2; D uncertain. V shed 4 bases and J shed 4 bases, with 8 bases lying between them. The V gene's germline CDR1 is SGHRS and CDR2 YFSETQ. The CDR3 has 13 amino acids. CDR3 region: CASSPGLTGELFF. For the CDR3, the DNA is TGCGCCAGCAGCCCGGGTCTCACCGGGGAGCTGTTTTTT.

The genes are TRBV28 and TRBJ2-3; 9 nucleotides agree with TRBD2. V trimming: 6 bases; J trimming: 2 bases; junction bases outside the gene matches: 6. CDR3 size: 15 residues. CDR1 and CDR2 from the germline V gene are MDHEN and SYDVKM. This CDR3 reads CASSLTSGDTDTQYF. As DNA, the CDR3 is TGTGCCAGCAGCCTGACTAGCGGCGACACAGATACGCAGTATTTT.

In DNA form, the CDR3 reads TGTGCCAGCAGCTTATTCCCAGGGGGTGACTCTGGGGCCAACGTCCTGACTTTC. It translates to CASSLFPGGDSGANVLTF. The gene calls are TRBV7-8 and TRBJ2-6, with TRBD1 matching over 7 bases. The germline CDR1 and CDR2 sequences are SGHVS and FQNEAQ. This CDR3 spans 18 amino acids. Trimming took 2 bases from V and 0 from J; bases not matched to a gene: 7.

The chain links TRBV7-9 to TRBJ2-7; TRBD1 agrees at 7 bases. Germline V CDR1 and CDR2: SEHNR, FQNEAQ (reference sequence). This CDR3 has 16 residues. With V trimmed by 5 bases and J by 0 bases, 10 bases remained unmatched. The CDR3 reads CASSRPGTAYSYEQYF. Written as DNA, the CDR3 is TGTGCCAGCAGCCGCCCCGGGACAGCCTACTCCTACGAGCAGTACTTC.

The chain recombines TRBV6-5 with TRBJ1-3, with D unresolved. The CDR3 is made up of 14 amino acids. The germline V gene has CDR1 MNHEY and CDR2 SVGAGI. Between the trimmed V and J ends, which lost 9 bases and 2 bases, there was a span of 14 bases. CDR3 amino acids: CASKPGYAGNTIYF. CDR3 nucleotide sequence: TGTGCCAGTAAGCCGGGATACGCTGGAAACACCATATATTTT.

The V call is TRBV7-2, the J call TRBJ2-5; the match to TRBD2 covers 8 bases. V gave up 1 base and J gave up 5 bases; unmatched junction bases: 9. Germline CDR1 is SGHTA and CDR2 is FQGNSA. The CDR3 sequence is 16 residues long. CDR3 protein: CASSLVTGGPKETQYF. CDR3 DNA: TGTGCCAGCAGCTTAGTGACGGGAGGGCCTAAGGAGACCCAGTACTTC.

This chain joins TRBV5-1 and TRBJ2-7; no clear D. Trimming left V 1 base short and J 6 bases short, with 17 bases between. This CDR3 has 15 residues. Germline CDR1 reads SGHRS; CDR2 reads YFSETQ. In DNA form, the CDR3 reads TGCGCCAGCAGCTTGTCGGTGGTCCGAGGTCTCGAGCAGTACTTC. Amino acid sequence: CASSLSVVRGLEQYF.

The J gene is TRBJ1-2, the V gene TRBV6-1; D unresolved. Between the trimmed V and J ends, which lost 6 bases and 1 base, there was a span of 6 bases. Looked up from germline, CDR1 is MNHNS and CDR2 is SASEGT. The CDR3 is 12 amino acids. CDR3 protein: CASRRHNYGYTF. The CDR3 DNA reads TGTGCCAGCAGGAGGCATAACTATGGCTACACCTTC.

The chain has TRBV10-3 and TRBJ1-1, with a possible D match to TRBD1 (5 bases). The CDR3 covers 12 residues. The V gene's germline CDR1 is ENHRY and CDR2 SYGVKD. Trimming pared 4 bases from V and 9 bases from J, leaving 12 bases between. The CDR3 loop is CAISGAGGKAFF. DNA of the CDR3: TGTGCCATCAGTGGCGCCGGGGGTAAAGCTTTCTTT.

This clone was recorded once. This chain uses TRBV7-9 with TRBJ1-3; weak D call: TRBD1 (5 bases). Between the trimmed V and J ends, which lost 3 bases and 1 base, there was a span of 7 bases. Germline V gene data show CDR1 as SEHNR and CDR2 as FQNEAQ (reference sequence). The CDR3 extends over 14 amino acids. The CDR3 DNA follows: TGTGCCAGCAGCTTCCAGGGTTCTGGAAACACCATATATTTT. The encoded protein is CASSFQGSGNTIYF.

This clone appeared a few times. J is TRBJ1-3 and V is TRBV5-1; TRBD1 aligns across 9 bases. The V gene's germline CDR1 is SGHRS and CDR2 YFSETQ. The V gene end was trimmed by 4 bases and the J gene end by 1 base; junction bases not matched to a gene: 3. This CDR3 has 15 residues. The CDR3 protein is CASSRTGASGNTIYF. The CDR3 DNA reads TGCGCCAGCAGCAGGACAGGGGCTTCTGGAAACACCATATATTTT.

The chain uses TRBV5-1 and TRBJ2-2, with TRBD2 identical over 9 bases. Looked up from germline, CDR1 is SGHRS and CDR2 is YFSETQ. The trim removed 1 base at V and 6 bases at J, leaving 7 bases unmatched. This CDR3 comprises 16 residues. CDR3 nucleotide sequence: TGCGCCAGCAGCTTGTCGCCTAGCGGGGTTTCCGGGGAGCTGTTTTTT. As protein: CASSLSPSGVSGELFF.

The chain combines TRBV11-3 with TRBJ2-3; 13 bases map to TRBD2. This CDR3 has 16 amino acids. Per the germline V gene, CDR1 is SGHNT and CDR2 is YENEEA. V was clipped by 4 bases and J by 2 bases; unmatched bases: 3. The CDR3 DNA is TGTGCCAGCAGCTCGGGACTAGCGGGATTCACAGATACGCAGTATTTT. Translating it yields CASSSGLAGFTDTQYF.